Presented here are 2 T cell receptor beta chains from one specimen sequenced in a study of T cells in Graves' hyperthyroidism and ophthalmopathy. Authors of the study amplified TCR beta CDR3 regions from RNA transcripts. Initially, a first-round RT-PCR of the TCR CDR3 employed the HTBI primer set. In TCRdb, the multiplex PCR reads were re-called with MiXCR into one record per CDR3 protein. Found here are nearly 600,000 distinct CDR3 sequences, approximately 15% of them singletons; the top ten hold approximately 6.4%. Sequenced input: blood. The receptors originated from a woman aged 18 to 35 with Graves' ophthalmopathy.

V gene TRBV28 combines with J gene TRBJ2-7; 10 bases map to TRBD2. CDR1 and CDR2 (germline): MDHEN, SYDVKM. The CDR3 totals 15 residues. V was pared by 5 bases and J by 2 bases, with 6 bases of the junction left unmatched. This chain's CDR3 is CASSGLLAGTYEQYF. The DNA of the CDR3 is TGTGCCAGCAGTGGATTACTAGCGGGAACCTACGAGCAGTACTTC.

This clonotype was detected many times. The rearrangement joins TRBV27 to TRBJ2-1; no reliable D call. Trimming removed 5 bases at V and 5 bases at J, with 13 bases between. In germline, CDR1 is MNHEY, CDR2 SMNVEV (reference sequence). The CDR3 extends over 14 amino acids. The CDR3 region is CASSPGFPNNEQFF. In nucleotides, the CDR3 is TGTGCCAGCAGTCCAGGATTCCCGAACAATGAGCAGTTCTTC.